The TCR beta chain under discussion was sequenced for a study of T cell responses to AZD1222 COVID-19 vaccine (dated by TCRdb to the early 2020s). About the investigation overall: TCR sequencing covered some 250 trial participants: roughly 200 given two doses of AZD1222 and approximately 26 given two doses of MenACWY control vaccine. Trial participants were enrolled by age into subgroups of 18-55, 56-69 and 70-plus years, and 148, 28 and 57 TCR-sequenced participants, respectively, were included in these subgroups.

What the study reported, not specific to this receptor: Because no day 14 peak-response samples were available, the repertoires could be characterized only after the peak T cell response. Participants were mostly white British, with more females than males. The authors suggested clonal diversity may have been underestimated. Nearly half of unique spike-specific TCRs reportedly recognized epitopes outside regions mutated in the B.1.351 and B.1.1.7 variants. In the small 56-69-year group, the increase in depth fell short of significance, most likely because of low power. CD4 TCRs associated with the vaccine covered the entire spike protein, and the dominant responses were in regions 160-218 and 743-854. Only a handful of AZD1222 recipients were SARS-CoV-2 seropositive at baseline, limiting conclusions about previously exposed vaccinees. Spike-specific TCR breadth and depth rose significantly after two AZD1222 doses compared with day 0 and with MenACWY recipients.

The CDR3 regions of human TCRbeta chains were analyzed by immunosequencing. Per the source publication's procedure: Repertoire TCRs were matched against a reference library of SARS-CoV-2-specific TCRs generated with the MIRA antigen-specificity platform. Breadth was defined as the fraction of unique TCRs that were SARS-CoV-2-associated. Depth was defined as the fraction of total T cells that were SARS-CoV-2-associated. Using the MIRA data, every spike-specific TCR was mapped to the spike region that the TCR reacted to and assigned to either a CD4 or a CD8 class. Log10-transformed breadth and depth values were compared by one-way ANOVA with Sidak's multiple comparisons tests. Not all clones reach the TCRdb copy of this immuneACCESS table, which keeps in-frame sequences only. Checked studies attribute under half of the gap to unresolved V genes and leave the rest unexplained. Clone size and V and J calls were adopted from that table, with D and trimming inferred from the DNA. The sample contains about 150,000 clones, roughly nine tenths of them found a single time. Under 1.5% of the sample goes to the ten largest clones.

For this clone: The antigen it binds to is not known. Within one base of it there is no much larger clone, and no base qualities were kept.

The CDR3 contains 18 residues, cysteine and phenylalanine counted. Only the CDR3 DNA stays, 54 bases, in frame from base 1. From V the trimming removes 4 bases and from J it removes 2 bases, while the gene matches leave 9 bases of the junction unaccounted for. In the germline V gene (reference sequence), CDR1 corresponds to LNHDA and CDR2 to SQIVND. The sample's time point, from its label and the paper: about 28 days (+/-7) after the second vaccine dose. AZD1222 recipients whose second dose came at about 4 weeks and those whose second dose came at about 12 weeks were combined into one group, since spike-specific TCR depth and breadth did not differ between the two schedules. Vaccinee samples came from UK trials COV001 and COV002, including a single-blind randomized controlled phase 2/3 trial of AZD1222 (ChAdOx1 nCoV-19) in healthy adults. For TCRbeta chain sequencing, PBMC samples from trial participants were taken at day 0 and at day 28 after the second dose.

The chain couples TRBV19 to TRBJ2-6, and 9 bases in between align with TRBD1. The source material was peripheral blood, sampled 28 days after the second AZD1222 dose. This clonotype was sampled from an adult who received the AZD1222 COVID-19 vaccine. The CDR3 reads CASSTQGWTGAGANVLTF. The nucleotides read TGTGCCAGTAGTACCCAAGGATGGACAGGGGCTGGGGCCAACGTCCTGACTTTC.